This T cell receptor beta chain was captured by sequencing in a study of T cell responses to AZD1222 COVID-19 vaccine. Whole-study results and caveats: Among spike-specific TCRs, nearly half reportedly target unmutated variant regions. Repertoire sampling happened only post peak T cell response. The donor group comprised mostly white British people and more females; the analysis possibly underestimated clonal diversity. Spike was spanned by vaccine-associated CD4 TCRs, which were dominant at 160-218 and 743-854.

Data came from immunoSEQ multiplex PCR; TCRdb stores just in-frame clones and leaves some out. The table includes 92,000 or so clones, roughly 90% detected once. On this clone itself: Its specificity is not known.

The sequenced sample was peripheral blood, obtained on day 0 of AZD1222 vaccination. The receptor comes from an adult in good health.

CDR3 amino acids: CASSSRAVLWDTEAFF. For the CDR3, the DNA is TGTGCCAGCAGCTCAAGGGCCGTGCTGTGGGACACTGAAGCTTTCTTT. The genes are TRBV7-6 and TRBJ1-1, with D uncertain. This CDR3 comprises 16 residues. Trimming left V 4 bases short and J 3 bases short, with 18 bases between. Germline V lookup: CDR1 SGHVS, CDR2 FNYEAQ.